The present entry profiles one TCR beta chain with its context. The sample is drawn from a study of T cell changes during pregnancy in multiple sclerosis. Here immunoSEQ multiplex PCR was the method, and the copy in TCRdb shows in-frame clones only, minus some. The sample carries fewer than 50,000 clones, roughly 90% recorded once. Between the trimmed V and J ends, which lost 3 bases and 2 bases, there was a span of 11 bases. The CDR3 runs to 15 residues. The germline gives CDR1 LGHNA, CDR2 YNFKEQ. The chain recombines TRBV4-2 with TRBJ1-3; maybe TRBD1 (6 bases). This TCR was recovered from a female donor with multiple sclerosis, enrolled in a pregnancy study. The material was CD8+ T cells from peripheral blood mononuclear cells, obtained in the third trimester of pregnancy. CDR3 loop: CASSQEDRTGNTIYF. In DNA, the CDR3 is TGTGCCAGCAGCCAGGAGGACAGAACTGGAAACACCATATATTTT.